This TCR beta chain is from a study of CD8+CD57+ T cells in acquired aplastic anemia. V was trimmed by 6 bases and J by 2 bases, leaving 14 bases between them. The V gene's germline CDR1 is DFQATT and CDR2 SNEGSKA (reference sequence). The CDR3 spans 14 residues. This clonotype has ten or more counts. Genomic DNA provided the template from which TCR beta VDJ and CDR3 profiles were obtained. Each CDR3 protein is one row after TCRdb ran MiXCR on the reads. The sample includes about 190,000 distinct CDR3 sequences, roughly half of them seen just once. The sequencing sample was made of sorted CD4+, CD8+, or CD8+CD57+ T cells (not recorded which) from PBMCs. The sequence was obtained from a human donor in good health, serving as a control. The rearrangement joins TRBV20-1 to TRBJ1-5, with D maybe TRBD1 (6 bases). This CDR3 reads CSAVRGDGNQPQHF. The CDR3 DNA follows: TGCAGTGCCGTCAGGGGCGACGGCAATCAGCCCCAGCATTTT.